This is a list of T cell receptor beta chains from one sample in a study of blood T cells in healthy people across ages. TCRdb re-called the 5' RACE reads through MiXCR, storing one row per CDR3 protein. The repertoire holds roughly 1,500,000 distinct CDR3 sequences, with almost 35% as singletons. The sample taken for sequencing was blood. The receptors stem from a woman aged 25-40 years in good health. The CDR3 runs from the conserved cysteine through the conserved F or W. The order of the fields is D gene, clone size, J gene, CDR3 length, V gene, CDR3 DNA, CDR3 protein. The D gene is left open where the match is weak. The size entry is marked missing in some rows and otherwise reads once, few, many or a size class.

D gene: .
clone size: .
J gene: TRBJ1-2
CDR3 length: 15
V gene: TRBV6-1
CDR3 DNA: TGTGCCAGCACCCTTAAAAGGAGGGATAACTATGGCTACACCTTC
CDR3 protein: CASTLKRRDNYGYTF

D gene: .
clone size: few
J gene: TRBJ2-1
CDR3 length: 15
V gene: TRBV29-1
CDR3 DNA: TGCAGCGTTGATTCAAGACGCAGCTCCTACAATGAGCAGTTCTTC
CDR3 protein: CSVDSRRSSYNEQFF

D gene: TRBD1
clone size: .
J gene: TRBJ1-1
CDR3 length: 14
V gene: TRBV12-3/TRBV12-4
CDR3 DNA: TGTACCAGCAGTTGGGGACAGGCCGACACTGAAGCTTTCTTT
CDR3 protein: CTSSWGQADTEAFF

D gene: .
clone size: .
J gene: TRBJ1-1
CDR3 length: 13
V gene: TRBV20-1
CDR3 DNA: TGCAGTGTTTCAGGAAGTGGGAACGCTGAAGCTTTCTTT
CDR3 protein: CSVSGSGNAEAFF

D gene: .
clone size: .
J gene: TRBJ2-2
CDR3 length: 14
V gene: TRBV6-4
CDR3 DNA: TGTGCCAGCAGTGAGATTGTGAACACCGGGGAGCTGTTTTTT
CDR3 protein: CASSEIVNTGELFF

D gene: .
clone size: few
J gene: TRBJ1-2
CDR3 length: 15
V gene: TRBV6-1
CDR3 DNA: TGTGCCAGCAGGGAACGGCCCGCCGAGGCGGATGGCTACACCTTC
CDR3 protein: CASRERPAEADGYTF

D gene: .
clone size: few
J gene: TRBJ1-2
CDR3 length: 13
V gene: TRBV27
CDR3 DNA: TGTGCCAGCAGTTTATCTATGGAGTATGGCTACACCTTC
CDR3 protein: CASSLSMEYGYTF

D gene: TRBD1
clone size: .
J gene: TRBJ2-1
CDR3 length: 15
V gene: TRBV19
CDR3 DNA: TGTGCCAGTACCCCCGGGACAGGGAATCACAATGAGCAGTTCTTC
CDR3 protein: CASTPGTGNHNEQFF

D gene: .
clone size: .
J gene: TRBJ2-3
CDR3 length: 18
V gene: TRBV15
CDR3 DNA: TGTGCCACCAGCAGAGATAAAATAAGGGGGGGCTTCACAGATACGCAGTATTTT
CDR3 protein: CATSRDKIRGGFTDTQYF

D gene: .
clone size: once
J gene: TRBJ2-1
CDR3 length: 15
V gene: TRBV7-9
CDR3 DNA: TGTGCCAGCAGCTTCAGTTGGCGGGCCTACAATGAGCAGTTCTTC
CDR3 protein: CASSFSWRAYNEQFF

D gene: .
clone size: few
J gene: TRBJ1-1
CDR3 length: 15
V gene: TRBV4-2
CDR3 DNA: TGTGCCAGCAGCCAAGAGGACAGACAGGACACTGAAGCTTTCTTT
CDR3 protein: CASSQEDRQDTEAFF

D gene: .
clone size: .
J gene: TRBJ1-6
CDR3 length: 15
V gene: TRBV20-1
CDR3 DNA: TGCAGTGCTAGAGCCACGACGGGCAGTAATTCACCCCTCCACTTT
CDR3 protein: CSARATTGSNSPLHF

D gene: .
clone size: .
J gene: TRBJ2-3
CDR3 length: 15
V gene: TRBV24-1
CDR3 DNA: TGTGCCACCAGTGATCCCGGAGTAGGCACAGATACGCAGTATTTT
CDR3 protein: CATSDPGVGTDTQYF

D gene: .
clone size: .
J gene: TRBJ1-2
CDR3 length: 17
V gene: TRBV7-9
CDR3 DNA: TGTGCCAGCAGCCCCGCGGGCAGGGGCGGTACCTACTATGGCTACACCTTC
CDR3 protein: CASSPAGRGGTYYGYTF